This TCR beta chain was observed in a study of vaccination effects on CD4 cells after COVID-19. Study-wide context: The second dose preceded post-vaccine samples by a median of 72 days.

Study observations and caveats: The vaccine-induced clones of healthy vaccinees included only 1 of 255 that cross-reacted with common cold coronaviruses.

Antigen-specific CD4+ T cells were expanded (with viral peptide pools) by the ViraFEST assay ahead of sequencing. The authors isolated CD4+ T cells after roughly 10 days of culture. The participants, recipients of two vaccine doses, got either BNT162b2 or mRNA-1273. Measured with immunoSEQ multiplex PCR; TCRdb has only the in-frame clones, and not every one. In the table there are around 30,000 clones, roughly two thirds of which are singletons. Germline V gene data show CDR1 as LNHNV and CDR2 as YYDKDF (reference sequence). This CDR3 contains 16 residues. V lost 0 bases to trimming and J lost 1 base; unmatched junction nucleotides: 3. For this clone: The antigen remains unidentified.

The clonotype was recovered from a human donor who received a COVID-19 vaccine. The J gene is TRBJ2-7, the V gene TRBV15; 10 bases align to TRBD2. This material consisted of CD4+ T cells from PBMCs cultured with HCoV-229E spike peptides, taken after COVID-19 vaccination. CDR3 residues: CATSRDLAGASYEQYF. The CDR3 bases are TGTGCCACCAGCAGAGATCTAGCGGGGGCTTCCTACGAGCAGTACTTC.